The clone carrying this T cell receptor beta chain has more than one count but fewer than ten. Its target is not known. The data stem from a study of T cells in Graves' hyperthyroidism and ophthalmopathy. Overall study: Staff took peripheral blood when the initial diagnosis was made, before any treatment began.

What was amplified from RNA transcripts were TCR beta CDR3 regions. TCR CDR3 regions were first amplified by RT-PCR with HTBI primers. MiXCR was run by TCRdb on the multiplex PCR reads, yielding one entry per CDR3 protein. The sample records around 600,000 distinct CDR3 sequences, 13% to 15% being singletons. Germline CDR1 is LNHDA and CDR2 is SQIVND (reference sequence). This CDR3 is 15 amino acids long. The V and J ends lost 6 bases and 3 bases respectively, with 15 bases between them. Points from the study as a whole: Ophthalmopathy and stable hyperthyroidism were separated by a 13 V-J model. Appearing also in blood were most of the thyroid clonotypes expanded above 0.001.

Sequenced material: blood. The chain joins TRBV19 to TRBJ1-5, with a tentative D call TRBD1 (5 bases). This receptor was identified in a woman aged 45-65 years with Graves' ophthalmopathy. The CDR3 nucleotides read TGTGCCAGTAGCACCGGGCAGGGTGACAATCAGCCCCAGCATTTT. Translation gives CASSTGQGDNQPQHF.